The rows below give T cell receptor beta chains drawn from one sample of a study of breast tumors, draining lymph nodes, adjacent tissues. TCRdb reprocessed the multiplex PCR reads via MiXCR and lists one record per CDR3 protein. This table has about 180,000 distinct CDR3 sequences, 30% to 35% appearing once. The sample comprised axillary lymph node tissue. The receptors come from a female donor with breast cancer. Some clones in this sample may be carry-over from other donors' samples. CDR3s include the opening cysteine and the closing phenylalanine or tryptophan. D genes are given only for firm matches. Size is omitted from some rows. Given values are once, few, many or a class for expanded clones.

size	J	length	V	D	DNA	CDR3
.	TRBJ2-3	18	TRBV13	TRBD2	TGTGCCAGCAGCTTAATAGGGCAAGCGGGAGCCGCCTACAATGAGCAGTATTTT	CASSLIGQAGAAYNEQYF
few	TRBJ2-5	17	TRBV6-5	TRBD2	TGTGCCAGCAGAAGCGGACCAGCGGGGGGCCTACAAGAGACCCAGTACTTC	CASRSGPAGGLQETQYF
.	TRBJ1-6	14	TRBV20-1	TRBD1	TGCAGTGCCCTCAGGACAGGGGTAGGTCCCCCCCTCCACTTT	CSALRTGVGPPLHF
many	TRBJ1-2	12	TRBV4-1	.	TGCGCCAGCAGCCAAGATGCTGGTGGCTACACCTTC	CASSQDAGGYTF
.	TRBJ1-6	14	TRBV9	.	TGTGCCAGCAGCGTAGGAGGGGAAGGTTCCCCCCTCCCCTTT	CASSVGGEGSPLPF
many	TRBJ1-2	13	TRBV7-2	.	TGTGCCAGCAGCCAAGCCAGGGTGAATGGCTACACCTTC	CASSQARVNGYTF
many	TRBJ2-7	14	TRBV6-5	.	TGTGCCAGCAGTTCCGACTCTACAAGTTACGAGCAGTACTTC	CASSSDSTSYEQYF
many	TRBJ1-2	15	TRBV20-1	.	TGCAGTGCTAGACCTCTAGAACAGCCTAACTATGGCTACACCTTC	CSARPLEQPNYGYTF
few	TRBJ1-1	11	TRBV2	.	TGTGCCAGCAGGTATCTAAATGAAGCTTTCTTT	CASRYLNEAFF
.	TRBJ2-1	13	TRBV6-4	.	TGTGCCAGCAGCCGGGGCCAAGGCGATGAGCAGCTCTTC	CASSRGQGDEQLF
.	TRBJ1-1	16	TRBV6-5	.	TGTGCCAGCAGACGAACGTGGGCCCAGACGAACACTGAAGCTTTCTTT	CASRRTWAQTNTEAFF
many	TRBJ1-2	13	TRBV5-1	.	TGCGCCAGCAGCACCACAGGAATGGGTGGCTACACCTTC	CASSTTGMGGYTF
many	TRBJ2-5	16	TRBV7-2	TRBD1	TGTGCCAGCAGACAATTCCGGGACAGCCATCAAGAGACCCAGTACTTC	CASRQFRDSHQETQYF
.	TRBJ1-1	15	TRBV9	.	TGTGCCAGCAGCGTCGGGGGCGGCTTGAACACTGAAGCTTTCTTT	CASSVGGGLNTEAFF
many	TRBJ2-1	13	TRBV12-3/TRBV12-4	TRBD2	TGTGCCAGCAGCCCGGGACTAGTCGTCTATCAGTTCTTC	CASSPGLVVYQFF
many	TRBJ2-7	14	TRBV7-9	.	TGTGCCAGCAGCTCCGGAACGGTCGTGGGCGAGCAGTACTTC	CASSSGTVVGEQYF
many	TRBJ1-3	16	TRBV6-1	.	TGTGCCAGCAGTGTGGGCGGCAGAGATACTGGAAACACCATATATTTT	CASSVGGRDTGNTIYF
many	TRBJ2-2	13	TRBV11-3	TRBD2	TGTGCGTCCCGGACGGGGGGGGCCGGGGAGCTGTTTTTT	CASRTGGAGELFF
once	TRBJ1-5	14	TRBV10-3	.	TGTGCCATCAGGGATGAGGGTAGCAATCAGCCCCAGCATTTT	CAIRDEGSNQPQHF
.	TRBJ2-2	14	TRBV20-1	TRBD2	TGCAGTGCCCAAGAAGGGACTAGCCCCGGGGATCTGTTTTTT	CSAQEGTSPGDLFF
many	TRBJ2-1	14	TRBV9	.	TGTGCCAGCTCCGGGGGCAGCGTCTACAATGAGCAGTTCTTC	CASSGGSVYNEQFF
many	TRBJ2-7	17	TRBV9	TRBD2	TGTGCCAGCAGCCCAAGCGGGACTAGCGGGAGGAGCCACGAGCAGTACTTC	CASSPSGTSGRSHEQYF
many	TRBJ1-2	14	TRBV24-1	.	TGTGCCACCAGTGATAGACAGACCTTTAGAGGCTACACCTTC	CATSDRQTFRGYTF
.	TRBJ2-3	15	TRBV11-2	TRBD2	TGTGCCAGCAGCCCAGGGTCTAGCGGAACAGATACGCAGTATTTT	CASSPGSSGTDTQYF
.	TRBJ2-3	14	TRBV24-1	.	TGTGCCACCAGTGACACGGACAACACAGGTACGCAGTATTTT	CATSDTDNTGTQYF
many	TRBJ2-7	16	TRBV5-1	.	TGCGCCAGCCTTCTGTGGAAGTTCCCCCCTCTCTACGAGCAGTACTTC	CASLLWKFPPLYEQYF
few	TRBJ1-5	16	TRBV18	.	TGTGCCAGCTCACCACCGCCGGCAGGAGGCAATCAGCCCCAGCATTTT	CASSPPPAGGNQPQHF
many	TRBJ1-6	14	TRBV12-3/TRBV12-4	.	TGTGCCAGCAGTTTAGAGATCGGTCATTCACCCCTCCACTTT	CASSLEIGHSPLHF
many	TRBJ1-6	14	TRBV6-4	TRBD1	TGTGCCAGCATTAACAGGGGCAGGGATTCACCCCTCCACTTT	CASINRGRDSPLHF
many	TRBJ2-1	15	TRBV7-9	.	TGTGCCAGCAGCTTAGGCTACAGCTCCTACAATGAGCAGTTCTTC	CASSLGYSSYNEQFF
many	TRBJ1-6	16	TRBV9	.	.	CASSVGAGSHDSPFHF
.	TRBJ1-2	13	TRBV28	.	TGTGCCAGCAGCCCCAGGAGGCCCTATGGCTACACCTTC	CASSPRRPYGYTF
many	TRBJ2-1	10	TRBV9	.	TGTGCCACCGACTACAATGAGCAGTTCTTC	CATDYNEQFF
many	TRBJ2-7	13	TRBV14	TRBD1	TGTGCCAGCAGGCGACAGGGCGCAGGCGAGCAGTACTTC	CASRRQGAGEQYF
.	TRBJ1-3	12	TRBV24-1	.	TGTGCCACCAGCGATCCCGGAGACACCATATATTTT	CATSDPGDTIYF